This entry is about one TCR beta chain. One entry per CDR3 protein results from TCRdb running MiXCR on the RT-PCR reads. The sample gives approximately 680,000 distinct CDR3 sequences, 15% to 19% of which show up once; around a tenth is in the top ten. The CDR3 is made up of 16 amino acids. The ends lost 3 bases at V and 7 bases at J; junction bases unmatched: 7. This specimen belongs to a study of response to subunit inactivated influenza vaccine. This sample comprised PBMCs from blood, obtained less than 13 days after vaccination. The chain uses TRBV12-3 or TRBV12-4 and TRBJ2-2; 11 nucleotides agree with TRBD2. The receptor's source is a man in his forties or fifties who received an inactivated influenza vaccine. In DNA, the CDR3 is TGTGCCAGCAGTTTCAGACTAGCGGGAAGTCTCGGGGAGCTGTTTTTT. It codes for CASSFRLAGSLGELFF.